This is a list of T cell receptor beta chains from one sample in a study of blood T cell repertoires in COVID-19. Generated by immunoSEQ multiplex PCR, the TCRdb table keeps only in-frame clones and is missing some. The top ten hold 1.5% to 2% of the sample, which has about 200,000 clones, around nine tenths seen once. The sequenced sample was peripheral blood. The receptors were gathered from a man between 18 and 29 years old with active or convalescent COVID-19. The CDR3 runs from the conserved cysteine through the conserved F or W. D genes are given only for firm matches. Clone size is given for some rows only: seen once, a few or many times, or a class if the clone is expanded.

TRBJ2-5 - - 14 TRBV2 TGTGCCAGCAGTGAAGGGCAGGGTGGGGAGACCCAGTACTTC CASSEGQGGETQYF
TRBJ1-1 TRBD1 - 14 TRBV18 TGTGCCAGCTCAGCCGGGACAGCGAACACTGAAGCTTTCTTT CASSAGTANTEAFF
TRBJ1-2 - - 15 TRBV6-4 TGTGCCAGCAGGACCGAGGACAGCTTGGAAGAGGGCTACACCTTC CASRTEDSLEEGYTF
TRBJ1-2 - once 14 TRBV7-9 TGTGCCAGCAGCTTAGTGGCAGGGGAATATGGCTACACCTTC CASSLVAGEYGYTF
TRBJ2-7 - - 15 TRBV28 TGTGCCAGCAGTTTAGGGGACACTCGCTCCTACGAGCAGTACTTC CASSLGDTRSYEQYF
TRBJ1-1 - once 16 TRBV5-1 TGCGCCAGCAGCTTGGGGGAGGGTCGTTGGAACACTGAAGCTTTCTTT CASSLGEGRWNTEAFF
TRBJ1-2 - - 17 TRBV12-2 TGTGCAAGTCGCTTAGTGGGGCAGGGTGGATCTCGGTATGGCTACACCTTC CASRLVGQGGSRYGYTF
TRBJ1-2 TRBD1 - 17 TRBV11-2 TGTGCCAGCACCATCGACGTGCGGGACAGGGGGCTCTATGGCTACACCTTC CASTIDVRDRGLYGYTF
TRBJ2-3 - once 12 TRBV19 TGTGCCAGTAGTTCCCGTTTAGATACGCAGTATTTT CASSSRLDTQYF
TRBJ1-5 - - 15 TRBV28 TGTGCCACCAACCCATCGGACAAGCCTTATCAGCCCCAGCATTTT CATNPSDKPYQPQHF
TRBJ2-7 - - 11 TRBV7-3 TGTGCCAGCAGCTTAGTAGACGAGCAGTACTTC CASSLVDEQYF
TRBJ1-1 - - 13 TRBV30 TGTGCCTGGAGCGGAGGCAAGATAGCGAGGGCTTTCTTT CAWSGGKIARAFF
TRBJ1-5 - - 14 TRBV19 TGTGCCAGTAGTGCCCAGATAAGCAATCAGCCCCAGCATTTT CASSAQISNQPQHF
TRBJ1-5 TRBD1 many 16 TRBV7-2 TGTGCCAGCAGCTTAGTTGGGACAGTCGATAATCAGCCCCAGCATTTT CASSLVGTVDNQPQHF
TRBJ2-7 TRBD1 - 15 TRBV7-9 TGTGCCAGCAGCCCCATGACAGGGGGTTCCTACGAGCAGTACTTC CASSPMTGGSYEQYF
TRBJ2-3 TRBD1 - 18 TRBV6-2/TRBV6-3 TGTGCCAGCAGTCCCGGGACAGGGGAAAGCAGGGCCACAGATACGCAGTATTTT CASSPGTGESRATDTQYF
TRBJ1-5 - - 15 TRBV6-5 TGTGCCAGCAGTTCTTCCCGGGGGGGAAATCAGCCCCAGCATTTT CASSSSRGGNQPQHF
TRBJ2-3 - - 14 TRBV19 TGTGCCAGTAGTGTGTGGGAGTACACAGATACGCAGTATTTT CASSVWEYTDTQYF
TRBJ2-6 TRBD1 once 15 TRBV29-1 TGCAGCGCATGGGACAGGGCAAGCGGGGCCAACGTCCTGACTTTC CSAWDRASGANVLTF
TRBJ1-5 TRBD1 - 16 TRBV18 TGTGCCAGCTCACCGACTTCGATGACAGGGGATCAGCCCCAGCATTTT CASSPTSMTGDQPQHF
TRBJ2-1 - - 14 TRBV7-9 TGTGCCAGCAGCCGACAGAGCTCCTACAATGAGCAGTTCTTC CASSRQSSYNEQFF
TRBJ1-5 - - 13 TRBV6-2/TRBV6-3 TGTGCCAGCAGTTACGCGGGGGCGCAGCCCCAGCATTTT CASSYAGAQPQHF